The text below deals with one T cell receptor beta chain. Its target is unknown. This specimen comes from a study of read filtering for tumor transcriptome and immune sequencing. Study-wide context: Per sample, TCR-region reads ranged about 4 to 11 million by IR-seq, about 75 to 1,300 by RNA-seq.

From about 0.4 ug of RNA, a library with molecular barcoded alpha/delta and beta/gamma adaptors was made. A single record per CDR3 protein comes from TCRdb applying MiXCR to the reads. The table lists 90,000 or so distinct CDR3 sequences, roughly 21% of them singletons. Every patient had bone marrow sampled while the disease was active. The CDR3 runs to 14 residues. V lost 7 bases and J 1 base, leaving 14 bases between the germline ends. Per the germline V gene, CDR1 is SGHDT and CDR2 is YYEEEE. Study-level points and caveats: Dropping single-read clonotypes raised IR-seq and RNA-seq shared-clonotype correlation. Sorted CD138-negative bone marrow cells were not purified T cells.

The receptor's source is a donor aged 40 or over with multiple myeloma. This chain links TRBV5-6 with TRBJ2-5; D is ambiguous. The sample taken for sequencing was a population of CD138-negative cells sorted from bone marrow. The CDR3 region has the DNA TGTGCCAGCCGGGTAATTTCTAGCCAAGAGACCCAGTACTTC. This encodes CASRVISSQETQYF.